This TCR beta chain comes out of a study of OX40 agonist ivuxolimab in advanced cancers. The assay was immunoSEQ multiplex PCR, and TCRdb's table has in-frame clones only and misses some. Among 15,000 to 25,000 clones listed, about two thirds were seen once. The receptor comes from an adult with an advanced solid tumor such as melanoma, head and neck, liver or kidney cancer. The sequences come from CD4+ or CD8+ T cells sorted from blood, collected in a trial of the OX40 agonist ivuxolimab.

CDR3 amino acids: CASRPREVGEQYF. In DNA form, the CDR3 reads TGTGCCAGCAGACCGCGGGAGGTCGGCGAGCAGTACTTC. The chain couples TRBV27 to TRBJ2-5; 8 bases are shared with TRBD2. Matching the DNA end better, TRBJ2-7 makes the J call doubtful. Germline values: CDR1 MNHEY, CDR2 SMNVEV (reference sequence). The CDR3 contains 13 residues.